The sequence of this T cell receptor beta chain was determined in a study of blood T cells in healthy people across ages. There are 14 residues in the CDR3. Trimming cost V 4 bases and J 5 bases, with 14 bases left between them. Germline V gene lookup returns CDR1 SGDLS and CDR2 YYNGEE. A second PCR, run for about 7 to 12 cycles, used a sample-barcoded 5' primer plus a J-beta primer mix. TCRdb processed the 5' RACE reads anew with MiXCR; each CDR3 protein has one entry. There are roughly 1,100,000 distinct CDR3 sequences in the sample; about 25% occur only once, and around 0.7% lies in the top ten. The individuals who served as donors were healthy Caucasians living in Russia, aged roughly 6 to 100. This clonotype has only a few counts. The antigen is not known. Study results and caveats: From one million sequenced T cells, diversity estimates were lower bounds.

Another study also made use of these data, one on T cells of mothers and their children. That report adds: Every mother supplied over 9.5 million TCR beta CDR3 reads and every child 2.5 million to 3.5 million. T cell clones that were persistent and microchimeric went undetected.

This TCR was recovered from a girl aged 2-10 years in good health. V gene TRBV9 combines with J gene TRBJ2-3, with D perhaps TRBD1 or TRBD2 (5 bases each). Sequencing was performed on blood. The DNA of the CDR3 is TGTGCCAGCAGCCTCCTGGGGGTGGGAGATACGCAGTATTTT. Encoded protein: CASSLLGVGDTQYF.